Listed here are 5 T cell receptor beta chains from one sample, sequenced in a study of Ad26.COV2.S vaccination and SARS-CoV-2 variants. Some clones are missing from TCRdb's copy, which holds only in-frame ones; the method was immunoSEQ multiplex PCR. The repertoire consists of 380,000 or so clones, with roughly 91% occurring once and the leading ten covering approximately 5%. This sample's treatment: around 19 received Ad26.COV2.S at low or high dose, single or two shots; five or six received placebo; per-sample allocation not given. The study sampled participants on day 63 after the first vaccine or placebo injection. The material sequenced was peripheral blood, taken in a trial of Ad26.COV2.S vaccine versus placebo. These receptors all stem from a person aged 18 to 59 who received the Ad26.COV2.S COVID-19 vaccine or a placebo.

This chain links TRBV3-1 (or the pseudogene TRBV3-2) with TRBJ1-1; perhaps TRBD1 as D (6 bases). V was clipped by 5 bases and J by 2 bases, with 18 bases between them. CDR3 length equals 16 residues. Germline CDR1 reads LGHDT; CDR2 reads YNNKEL (reference sequence). The CDR3 nucleotides are TGTGCCAGCAGCACCCAAACAGGGTACGGAAACACTGAAGCTTTCTTT. Its translation: CASSTQTGYGNTEAFF.

The V gene is TRBV6-1, the J gene TRBJ2-7; TRBD2 matches 8 bases. J lost 2 bases, V lost 5 bases, and 5 bases had no gene match. CDR1 is MNHNS and CDR2 is SASEGT in the germline V gene. This CDR3 has 14 amino acids. The CDR3 here is CASSIAGPTYEQYF. The CDR3 DNA follows: TGTGCCAGCAGTATAGCGGGACCCACCTACGAGCAGTACTTC.

The table lists this clone with a few counts. This chain connects TRBV6-5 to TRBJ1-5; D possibly corresponds to TRBD1 (5 bases). From germline, CDR1 is MNHEY and CDR2 SVGAGI. Trimming removed 3 bases at V and 7 bases at J, with 13 bases between. The CDR3 runs 14 residues. The CDR3 bases are TGTGCCAGCAGTTATGGGCAGGGCTGGCAGCCCCAGCATTTT. Translation: CASSYGQGWQPQHF.

The rearrangement joins TRBV7-3 to TRBJ1-6; TRBD1 agrees at 8 bases. This CDR3 contains 14 residues. J was trimmed by 7 bases and V by 4 bases; bases with no gene match: 3. The germline V gene has CDR1 SGHTA and CDR2 FQGTGA. The DNA for the CDR3 is TGTGCCAGCAGCTGGACAGGGCAGAATTCACCCCTCCACTTT. This translates into CASSWTGQNSPLHF.

This clone was counted a single time. This chain connects TRBV12-5 to TRBJ2-3; TRBD1 agrees at 11 bases. Germline V lookup: CDR1 LGHNT, CDR2 FRNRAP. The CDR3 spans 17 residues. The ends lost 6 bases at V and 0 bases at J; junction bases unmatched: 8. CDR3 in amino acids: CASGGTGGITSTDTQYF. Here the CDR3 DNA reads TGTGCTAGTGGGGGGACAGGGGGAATTACTAGCACAGATACGCAGTATTTT.